The 9 T cell receptor beta chains given below trace back to one sample, sequenced in a study of blood T cell repertoires in COVID-19. Sequencing used immunoSEQ multiplex PCR; TCRdb keeps in-frame clones, though not all of them. The repertoire holds about 320,000 clones, with around four fifths as singletons. The specimen was peripheral blood. The receptor source for this set is a woman aged 45-65 years with acute or convalescent COVID-19.

This sequence joins TRBV6-5 and TRBJ1-2, with a possible D match to TRBD1 (6 bases). Germline-derived CDR1 and CDR2 are MNHEY and SVGAGI. V shed 8 bases and J shed 2 bases, with 9 bases lying between them. This CDR3 has 12 residues. CDR3 nucleotides: TGTGCCAGCGGACAGCTCAACTATGGCTACACCTTC. It codes for CASGQLNYGYTF.

Only a few counts were recorded for this clone. The CDR3 bases are TGTGCCAGCGAGACAGGGGGTGGTAATTCACCCCTCCACTTT. Its protein is CASETGGGNSPLHF. The chain uses TRBV2 and TRBJ1-6; 9 nucleotides agree with TRBD1. Trimming removed 8 bases from V and 6 bases from J; junction bases left unmatched: 5. CDR3 length: 14 amino acids. Per the germline V gene, CDR1 is SNHLY and CDR2 is FYNNEI.

This clone was recorded a few times. This chain joins TRBV7-6 and TRBJ1-3; D is perhaps TRBD1 (6 bases). Germline lookup yields CDR1 SGHVS and CDR2 FNYEAQ. This CDR3 comprises 16 residues. Trimming removed 3 bases at V and 3 bases at J, with 15 bases between. The CDR3 nucleotides read TGTGCCAGCAGCTTGCTAGGGGGGGAGAATGGAAACACCATATATTTT. Residues: CASSLLGGENGNTIYF.

The chain recombines TRBV5-1 with TRBJ1-6, with 11 bases that match TRBD1. V was pared by 4 bases and J by 10 bases, with 7 bases of the junction left unmatched. Germline loops: CDR1 SGHRS, CDR2 YFSETQ. CDR3 length: 15 residues. DNA for the CDR3: TGCGCCAGCAGCGGCGGACAGGGGGCTGGATCACCCCTCCACTTT. It codes for CASSGGQGAGSPLHF.

This chain connects TRBV20-1 to TRBJ2-1; D call uncertain. Deletions cut 5 bases from V and 5 bases from J, with 7 bases between. Germline V lookup: CDR1 DFQATT, CDR2 SNEGSKA (reference sequence). There are 11 residues in the CDR3. DNA of the CDR3: TGCAGTGCTGTCCCTGACAATGAGCAGTTCTTC. It codes for CSAVPDNEQFF.

The V gene is TRBV5-6, the J gene TRBJ1-1; perhaps TRBD1 as D (6 bases). Per germline, CDR1 SGHDT and CDR2 YYEEEE. This CDR3 is 15 amino acids long. Trimming pared 4 bases from V and 1 base from J, leaving 14 bases between. DNA of the CDR3: TGTGCCAGCAGCCCTGTGGACAGTAAGAACACTGAAGCTTTCTTT. Protein product: CASSPVDSKNTEAFF.

This clone was seen a handful of times. J is TRBJ2-1 and V is TRBV4-1; 10 bases line up with TRBD2. The CDR3 extends over 17 amino acids. Unmatched junction bases numbered 7, after V lost 1 base and J lost 4 bases. Germline V gives CDR1 MGHRA, CDR2 YSYEKL. In nucleotides, the CDR3 is TGCGCCAGCAGCCAAGCTGGGAGGACTAGCGGTTACAATGAGCAGTTCTTC. This translates into CASSQAGRTSGYNEQFF.

The chain combines TRBV2 with TRBJ1-5; the match to TRBD1 covers 7 bases. Trimming cost V 10 bases and J 7 bases; bases outside gene matches: 10. The germline CDR1 and CDR2 sequences are SNHLY and FYNNEI. The CDR3 consists of 13 residues. The CDR3 DNA sequence: TGTGCCATCGGGCCGACAGGGAACCAGCCCCAGCATTTT. Protein product: CAIGPTGNQPQHF.

The J gene is TRBJ1-1, the V gene TRBV6-1, with unresolved D. The V end was cut by 3 bases, the J end by 0 bases, with 14 bases between. CDR1 is MNHNS, CDR2 SASEGT, per germline. This CDR3 spans 16 amino acids. CDR3 protein: CASSDARGLLNTEAFF. The DNA for the CDR3 is TGTGCCAGCAGTGATGCGAGAGGGCTGCTGAACACTGAAGCTTTCTTT.